This is a list of T cell receptor beta chains from one sample in a study of OX40 agonist ivuxolimab in advanced cancers. Method: immunoSEQ multiplex PCR; TCRdb's copy keeps in-frame clones and lacks some. The sample records tens of thousands of clones, approximately 80% being singletons. This specimen was CD4+ or CD8+ T cells sorted from blood, taken in a trial of the OX40 agonist ivuxolimab. These receptor sequences come from an adult with an advanced solid tumor such as melanoma, head and neck, liver or kidney cancer. Each CDR3 is given with its conserved first and last residue. D genes are given only for firm matches. The listing skips clone size in some rows; elsewhere it reads once, few, many or a size class.

abundance	d_gene	v_gene	j_gene	CDR3aa	CDR3nt
once	.	TRBV7-9	TRBJ2-7	CASNAGLYEQYF	TGTGCCAGCAATGCGGGACTCTACGAGCAGTACTTC
.	.	TRBV11-3	TRBJ2-1	CASSSYRSSYNEQFF	TGTGCCAGCAGCTCCTACAGGAGTTCCTACAATGAGCAGTTCTTC
once	.	TRBV11-3	TRBJ2-2	CASSSGQSNTGELFF	TGTGCCAGCAGCTCCGGACAGTCTAACACCGGGGAGCTGTTTTTT
.	TRBD2	TRBV28	TRBJ2-1	CASSLAGGVNEQFF	TGTGCCAGCAGTTTGGCGGGAGGGGTCAATGAGCAGTTCTTC
.	.	TRBV9	TRBJ2-7	CASSPRGGGYEQYF	TGTGCCAGCAGCCCCCGTGGGGGAGGCTACGAGCAGTACTTC
.	.	TRBV21-1	TRBJ2-1	CASSKGRQGDYNEQFF	TGTGCCAGCAGCAAAGGTAGACAGGGGGATTACAATGAGCAGTTCTTC
.	TRBD2	TRBV7-9	TRBJ2-5	CASSLTGRRGETQYF	TGTGCCAGCAGCCTGACCGGGAGGAGAGGGGAGACCCAGTACTTC
.	.	TRBV7-6	TRBJ2-6	CASSLRQASPSGANVLTF	TGTGCCAGCAGCTTAAGGCAGGCTTCCCCTTCTGGGGCCAACGTCCTGACTTTC
.	TRBD1	TRBV7-9	TRBJ1-1	CASSLVQGDTEAFF	TGTGCCAGCAGCTTGGTTCAGGGGGACACTGAAGCTTTCTTT
.	.	TRBV4-1	TRBJ2-2	CASSPFGGVPTGELFF	TGCGCCAGCAGCCCCTTCGGGGGAGTCCCCACCGGGGAGCTGTTTTTT
once	TRBD2	TRBV27	TRBJ2-7	CASSPARGDPYEQYF	TGTGCCAGCAGTCCTGCTCGGGGGGACCCCTACGAGCAGTACTTC
once	TRBD1	TRBV29-1	TRBJ1-2	CSVGTGGGYGYTF	TGCAGCGTAGGGACAGGGGGAGGCTATGGCTACACCTTC
.	.	TRBV6-4	TRBJ1-2	CASSGGDYGYTF	TGTGCCAGCAGCGGGGGAGACTATGGCTACACCTTC
.	.	TRBV11-2	TRBJ2-5	CASSLEARVQETQYF	TGTGCCAGCAGCTTAGAGGCGCGGGTACAAGAGACCCAGTACTTC
few	.	TRBV28	TRBJ1-1	CASRRGVYTEAFF	TGTGCCAGCAGGCGAGGGGTGTACACTGAAGCTTTCTTT
.	TRBD1	TRBV28	TRBJ1-5	CASSFAGTANRQPQHF	TGTGCCAGCAGTTTTGCAGGGACAGCAAATCGTCAGCCCCAGCATTTT
.	.	TRBV29-1	TRBJ2-7	CSVLGTYEQYF	TGCAGCGTCTTAGGGACCTACGAGCAGTACTTC
.	TRBD1	TRBV11-2	TRBJ1-4	CASSLTPADRGTNEKLFF	TGTGCCAGCAGCTTAACACCCGCGGACAGGGGAACTAATGAAAAACTGTTTTTT
.	.	TRBV20-1	TRBJ2-7	CSSEASYEQYF	TGCAGTTCTGAGGCCTCCTACGAGCAGTACTTC
.	.	TRBV7-9	TRBJ1-1	CASIVQENTEAFF	TGTGCCAGCATAGTTCAGGAAAACACTGAAGCTTTCTTT
few	TRBD2	TRBV29-1	TRBJ2-1	CSVVLIAGEQFF	TGCAGCGTTGTCCTCATAGCGGGTGAGCAGTTCTTC
.	.	TRBV30	TRBJ1-2	CACRRFPYGYTF	TGTGCCTGCCGGAGGTTTCCCTATGGCTACACCTTC
.	.	TRBV2	TRBJ2-6	CASTPVDGGDSGANVLTF	TGTGCCAGCACTCCGGTTGACGGCGGAGACTCTGGGGCCAACGTCCTGACTTTC
once	TRBD2	TRBV28	TRBJ2-5	CASSLEASGRKETQYF	TGTGCCAGCAGTTTAGAAGCTAGCGGGAGAAAGGAGACCCAGTACTTC
.	.	TRBV5-6	TRBJ2-1	CASSYMDNEQFF	TGTGCCAGCAGCTATATGGACAATGAGCAGTTCTTC
.	TRBD2	TRBV7-6	TRBJ2-3	CASRLTSGGGDTQYF	TGTGCCAGCAGATTAACTAGCGGGGGCGGGGATACGCAGTATTTT
once	.	TRBV29-1	TRBJ2-7	CSVRGGGTSTYEQYF	TGCAGCGTTCGAGGGGGGGGCACAAGCACCTACGAGCAGTACTTC
few	.	TRBV5-1	TRBJ1-1	CASSQVMNTEAFF	TGCGCCAGCAGCCAGGTTATGAACACTGAAGCTTTCTTT
.	.	TRBV5-4	TRBJ2-2	CASSPPDQNTGELFF	TGTGCCAGCAGCCCACCCGACCAGAACACCGGGGAGCTGTTTTTT
.	.	TRBV6-6	TRBJ1-4	CASSYSSSANEKLFF	TGTGCCAGCAGTTACTCGAGCTCAGCTAATGAAAAACTGTTTTTT
.	.	TRBV6-5	TRBJ1-2	CASSPQGLGYTF	TGTGCCAGCAGCCCGCAGGGATTGGGCTACACCTTC
.	.	TRBV4-3	TRBJ2-7	CASSQDLFRTVEQYF	TGCGCCAGCAGCCAAGATCTTTTTCGGACAGTCGAGCAGTACTTC
.	.	TRBV27	TRBJ2-3	CASSLQATDTQYF	TGTGCCAGCAGTTTACAGGCCACAGATACGCAGTATTTT
.	.	TRBV14	TRBJ1-1	CASSPGVGSLSFF	TGTGCCAGCAGCCCCGGTGTCGGGAGTTTGTCTTTCTTT
.	TRBD1	TRBV19	TRBJ2-3	CASTTGTGTDTQYF	TGTGCCAGCACCACCGGGACAGGCACAGATACGCAGTATTTT
few	.	TRBV2	TRBJ2-5	CASSEFLPSGGETQYF	TGTGCCAGCAGTGAGTTTCTACCATCTGGGGGAGAGACCCAGTACTTC
.	.	TRBV7-8	TRBJ2-7	CASRGRQYYEQYF	TGTGCCAGCAGAGGAAGACAGTACTACGAGCAGTACTTC
.	TRBD1	TRBV2	TRBJ1-2	CASSDRGRLGLYGYTF	TGTGCCAGCAGTGACAGGGGGCGGCTGGGGCTCTATGGCTACACCTTC
.	TRBD2	TRBV5-6	TRBJ2-1	CASSPISSGNNEQFF	TGTGCCAGCAGCCCCATTTCTAGCGGGAACAATGAGCAGTTCTTC
once	TRBD2	TRBV4-1	TRBJ2-2	CASSPSSGGSRGGELFF	TGCGCCAGCAGCCCCTCTAGCGGGGGGTCCCGCGGGGGGGAGCTGTTTTTT
.	TRBD1	TRBV9	TRBJ1-2	CASSGSRDRGGYTF	TGTGCCAGCAGCGGCAGCCGGGACAGGGGAGGCTACACCTTC
.	TRBD2	TRBV27	TRBJ2-1	CASSLAAGGYNEQFF	TGTGCCAGCAGTTTAGCAGCGGGGGGGTACAATGAGCAGTTCTTC
.	.	TRBV25-1	TRBJ2-5	CASVDGGLGETQYF	TGTGCCAGCGTTGACGGGGGGCTGGGAGAGACCCAGTACTTC
.	.	TRBV7-9	TRBJ2-2	CASSLGDTGELFF	TGTGCCAGCAGCTTAGGGGACACCGGGGAGCTGTTTTTT
.	.	TRBV7-9	TRBJ2-3	CASSALGPTDTQYF	TGTGCCAGCAGCGCTCTGGGCCCCACAGATACGCAGTATTTT
few	TRBD2	TRBV5-1	TRBJ2-1	CASSWGLAGASYNEQFF	TGCGCCAGCAGCTGGGGACTAGCGGGGGCTTCCTACAATGAGCAGTTCTTC
medium-sized	TRBD1	TRBV19	TRBJ2-7	CASSLGQGNYEQYF	TGTGCCAGTAGTTTGGGACAGGGGAACTACGAGCAGTACTTC
once	.	TRBV6-5	TRBJ2-7	CASSYSDRFYEQYF	TGTGCCAGCAGTTACTCAGACAGATTCTACGAGCAGTACTTC
.	.	TRBV19	TRBJ2-1	CASSLGGRLFYNEQFF	TGTGCCAGTAGCCTCGGGGGGCGGTTATTCTACAATGAGCAGTTCTTC
.	TRBD2	TRBV13	TRBJ2-5	CASSSGTSGPSGETQYF	TGTGCCAGCAGCTCCGGGACTAGCGGGCCCTCGGGGGAGACCCAGTACTTC
.	.	TRBV28	TRBJ2-2	CASISGPYGTGELFF	TGTGCCAGCATTTCTGGCCCCTATGGCACCGGGGAGCTGTTTTTT
few	.	TRBV9	TRBJ1-1	CASSVGSGTEAFF	TGTGCCAGCAGCGTAGGTTCGGGCACTGAAGCTTTCTTT
.	.	TRBV14	TRBJ1-5	CASSQGWGQPQHF	TGTGCCAGCAGCCAAGGGTGGGGTCAGCCCCAGCATTTT
.	.	TRBV13	TRBJ2-7	CASSLGLTQGTSYEQYF	TGTGCCAGCAGCTTAGGCCTAACCCAGGGAACCTCCTACGAGCAGTACTTC
once	TRBD2	TRBV4-3	TRBJ2-3	CASSQVPAGANTQYF	TGCGCCAGCAGCCAAGTACCAGCGGGAGCCAATACGCAGTATTTT